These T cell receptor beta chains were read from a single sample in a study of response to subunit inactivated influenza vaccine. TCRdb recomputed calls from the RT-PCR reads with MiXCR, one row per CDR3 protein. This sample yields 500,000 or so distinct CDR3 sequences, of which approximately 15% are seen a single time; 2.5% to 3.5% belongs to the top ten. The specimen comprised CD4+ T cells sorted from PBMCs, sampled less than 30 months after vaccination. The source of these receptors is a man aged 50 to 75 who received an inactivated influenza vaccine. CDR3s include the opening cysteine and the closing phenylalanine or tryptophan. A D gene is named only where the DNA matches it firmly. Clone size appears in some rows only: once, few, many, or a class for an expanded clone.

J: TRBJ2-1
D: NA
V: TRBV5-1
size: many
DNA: TGCGCCAGCAGCTTACGGTGGGACACTAGTGAGCAGTTCTTC
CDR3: CASSLRWDTSEQFF

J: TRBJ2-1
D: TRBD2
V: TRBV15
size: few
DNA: TGTGCCACCAGACCCTCGGCGGGAGGGTCCTACAATGAGCAGTTCTTC
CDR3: CATRPSAGGSYNEQFF

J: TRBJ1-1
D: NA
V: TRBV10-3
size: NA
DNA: TGTGCCATCAGTGAGTCACACAAGGGAACCACTGAAGCTTTCTTT
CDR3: CAISESHKGTTEAFF

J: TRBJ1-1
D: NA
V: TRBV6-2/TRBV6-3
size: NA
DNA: TGTGCCAGCAGGACAGGAGTCGAAGCTTTCTTT
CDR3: CASRTGVEAFF

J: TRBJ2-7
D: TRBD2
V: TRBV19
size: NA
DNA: TGTGCCAGTAGTATTAGCGGGGGGAACAAAATACTCTTC
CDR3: CASSISGGNKILF

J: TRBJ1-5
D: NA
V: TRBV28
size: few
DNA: TGTGCCAGCAGTCCCTACCATTCCACAGGGACCCAACCCCAGCATTTT
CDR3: CASSPYHSTGTQPQHF

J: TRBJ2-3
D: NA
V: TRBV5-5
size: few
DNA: TGTGCCAGCAGCTTGGGGATCATGGATACGCAGTATTTT
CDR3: CASSLGIMDTQYF

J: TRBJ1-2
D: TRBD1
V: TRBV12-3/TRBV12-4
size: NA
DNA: TGTGCCAGCAGAGGCCTGGGACAGGAGCACTATGGCTACACCTTC
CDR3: CASRGLGQEHYGYTF

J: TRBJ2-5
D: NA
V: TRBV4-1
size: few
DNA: TGCGCCAGCAGCCAAGCTGGATCTGTGGGGCAGACCCAGTACTTC
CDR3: CASSQAGSVGQTQYF

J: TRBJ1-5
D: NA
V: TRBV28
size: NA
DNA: TGTGCCAGCGTGGATTATAGCAATCAGCCCCAGCATTTT
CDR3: CASVDYSNQPQHF

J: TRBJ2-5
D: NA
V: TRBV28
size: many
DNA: TGTGCCAGCAGTTCCCCGCAGTGGCAAGAGACCCAGTACTTC
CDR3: CASSSPQWQETQYF

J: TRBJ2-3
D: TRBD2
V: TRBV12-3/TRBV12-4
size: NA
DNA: TGTGCCAGCAGCCCCAGCGGGAGGGCCACAGATACGCAGTATTTT
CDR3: CASSPSGRATDTQYF

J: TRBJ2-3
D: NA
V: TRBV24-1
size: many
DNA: TGTGCCACCACCGACCGGGATACGCAGTATTTT
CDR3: CATTDRDTQYF

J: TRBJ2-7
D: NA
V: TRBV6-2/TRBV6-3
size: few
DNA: TGTGCCAGCAGTTACTTTATCCAGGGGCCCTACGAGCAGTACTTC
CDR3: CASSYFIQGPYEQYF

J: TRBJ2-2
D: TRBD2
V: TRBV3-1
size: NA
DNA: TGTGCCAGCAGCCAAGTGGCTAGCGGGAGGGCCGCGGCCGGGGAGCTGTTTTTT
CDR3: CASSQVASGRAAAGELFF

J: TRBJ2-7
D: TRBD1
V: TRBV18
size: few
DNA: TGTGCCAGCTCCGGGACAGGTCTTTACGAGCAGTACTTC
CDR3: CASSGTGLYEQYF

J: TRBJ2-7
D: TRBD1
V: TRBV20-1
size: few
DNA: TGCAGTGCTAGTCGGTGGGACAGGGGGTTTGAGCAGTACTTC
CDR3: CSASRWDRGFEQYF

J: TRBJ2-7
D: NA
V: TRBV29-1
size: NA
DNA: TGCAGCGTTGAAGATCCCCCTGGCTACGAGCAGTACTTC
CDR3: CSVEDPPGYEQYF

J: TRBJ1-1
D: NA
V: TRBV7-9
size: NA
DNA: TGTGCCAGCAGCCGGGATGGGGGGGCCCCTTCCAACACTGAAGCTTTCTTT
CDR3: CASSRDGGAPSNTEAFF

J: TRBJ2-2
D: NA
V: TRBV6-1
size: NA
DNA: TGTGCCAGCAGGGGGGAGGACTGGAACACCGGGGAGCTGTTTTTT
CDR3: CASRGEDWNTGELFF

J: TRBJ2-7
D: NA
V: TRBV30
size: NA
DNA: TGTGCCTGGAGTCCTGGGCACCACGAGCAGTACTTC
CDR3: CAWSPGHHEQYF

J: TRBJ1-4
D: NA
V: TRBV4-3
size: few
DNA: TGCGCCAGCAGCCAGGTCCAGGGGTCGGGTGAAAAACTGTTTTTT
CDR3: CASSQVQGSGEKLFF

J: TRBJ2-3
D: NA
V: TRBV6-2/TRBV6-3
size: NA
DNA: TGTGCCAGCAGGGGCGGACTGGCCAGCGATACGCAGTATTTT
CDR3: CASRGGLASDTQYF

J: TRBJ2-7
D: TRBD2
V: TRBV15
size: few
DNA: TGTGCCACCAGACGAGAGAAATTTGGACTAGAAGATAACGAGCAGTACTTC
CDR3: CATRREKFGLEDNEQYF

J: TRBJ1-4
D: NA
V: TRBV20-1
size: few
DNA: TGCAGTGCTAGAGATGAGGCGGGACTGTTTTTT
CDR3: CSARDEAGLFF

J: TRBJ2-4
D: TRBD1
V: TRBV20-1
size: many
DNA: TGCAGTGCCCCCCGAGGGGGCGCGGTCCAGCGGGCCAAAAACATTCAGTACTTC
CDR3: CSAPRGGAVQRAKNIQYF

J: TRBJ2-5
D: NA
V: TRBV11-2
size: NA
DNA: TGTGCCAGCAGCTTGTGGGACTTCCAAGAGACCCAGTACTTC
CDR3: CASSLWDFQETQYF

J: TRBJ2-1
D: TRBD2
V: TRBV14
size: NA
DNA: TGTGCCAGCAGCCCGCCGGGACTAGCGGCTTACAATGAGCAGTTCTTC
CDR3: CASSPPGLAAYNEQFF

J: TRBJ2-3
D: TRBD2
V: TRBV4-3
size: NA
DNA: TGCGCCAGCAGCCAAGGGGGCGGGAGGGCCACAGATACGCAGTATTTT
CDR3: CASSQGGGRATDTQYF

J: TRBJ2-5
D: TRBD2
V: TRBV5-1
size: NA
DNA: TGCGCCAGCAGCAATAGCGGGGGGACCCAAGAGACCCAGTACTTC
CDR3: CASSNSGGTQETQYF

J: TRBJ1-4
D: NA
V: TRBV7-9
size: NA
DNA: TGTGCCAGCAGCCTCCAGGGCGCGGGGTATGAAAAACTGTTTTTT
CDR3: CASSLQGAGYEKLFF

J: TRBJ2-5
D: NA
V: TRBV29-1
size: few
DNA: TGCAGCGTCAAGACATTCGTGGAGACCCAGTACTTC
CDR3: CSVKTFVETQYF

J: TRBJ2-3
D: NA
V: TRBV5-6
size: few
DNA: TGTGCCAGCAGTTTACAGGGCCCCACAGATACGCAGTATTTT
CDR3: CASSLQGPTDTQYF

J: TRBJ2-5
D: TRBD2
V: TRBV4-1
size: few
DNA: TGCGCCAGCAGCCCCGGTATAGCGGGGGGGCGCGAGACCCAGTACTTC
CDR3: CASSPGIAGGRETQYF

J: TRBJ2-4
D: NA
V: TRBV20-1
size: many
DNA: TGCAGTGCTTCGGCCCAGAAATCCAAAAACATTCAGTACTTC
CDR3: CSASAQKSKNIQYF

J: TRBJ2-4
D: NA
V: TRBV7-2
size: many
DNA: TGTGCCAGCAGTCCAATTGCGGCCAAAAACATTCAGTACTTC
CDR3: CASSPIAAKNIQYF

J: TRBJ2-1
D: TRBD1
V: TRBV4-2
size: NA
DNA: TGTGCCAGCAGCCAGGCCCGGGGACAGTGGTCCTACAATGAGCAGTTCTTC
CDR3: CASSQARGQWSYNEQFF

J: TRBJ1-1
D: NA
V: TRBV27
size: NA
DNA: TGTGCCAGCAGTGGAAGGAACACCAGGACGGCTTTCTTT
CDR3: CASSGRNTRTAFF

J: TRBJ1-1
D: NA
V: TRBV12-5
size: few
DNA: TGTGCTAGTGGTTTAGGTGGGTCGAGGACCACTGAAGCTTTCTTT
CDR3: CASGLGGSRTTEAFF

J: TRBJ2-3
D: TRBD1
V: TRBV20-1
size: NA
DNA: TGCAGTGCACAGAGACAGGGGAGTTTCGCAGATACGCAGTATTTT
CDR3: CSAQRQGSFADTQYF

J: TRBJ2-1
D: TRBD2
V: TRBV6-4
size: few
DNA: TGTGCCAGCAGTGAGCTGGGACTAGCGGGAGCTGAGCAGTTCTTC
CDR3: CASSELGLAGAEQFF

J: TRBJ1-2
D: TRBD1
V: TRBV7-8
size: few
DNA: TGTGCCAGCAGCACCGGGACAGGGAATAACTATGGCTACACCTTC
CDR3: CASSTGTGNNYGYTF

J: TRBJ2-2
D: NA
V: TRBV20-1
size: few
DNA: TGCAGTGCTAGAGGCTCGACGAACACCGGGGAGCTGTTTTTT
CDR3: CSARGSTNTGELFF

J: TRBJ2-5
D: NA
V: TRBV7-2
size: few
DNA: TGTGCCAGCAGCTCACAGGGTACGGAGACCCAGTACTTC
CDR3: CASSSQGTETQYF

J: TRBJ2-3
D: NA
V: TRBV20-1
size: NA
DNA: TGCAGTGCTAGGTCCCCCATGGGGGCCATCACAGATACGCAGTATTTT
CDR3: CSARSPMGAITDTQYF

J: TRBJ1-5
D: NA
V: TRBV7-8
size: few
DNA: TGTGCCAGCAGCCCCGGATGGGTTGGCAATCAGCCCCAGCATTTT
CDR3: CASSPGWVGNQPQHF

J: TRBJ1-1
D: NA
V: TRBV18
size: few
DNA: TGTGCCAGCTCCCCTTGGGGAGGGACTGAAGCTTTCTTT
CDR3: CASSPWGGTEAFF

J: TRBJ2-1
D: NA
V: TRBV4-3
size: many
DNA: TGCGCCAGCAGCCAAGATCGGGGGGAGCAGTTCTTC
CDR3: CASSQDRGEQFF

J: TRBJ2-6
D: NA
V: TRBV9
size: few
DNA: TGTGCCAGCAGCGTAGTGAGGGGGGGGGCCAACGTCCTGACTTTC
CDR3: CASSVVRGGANVLTF

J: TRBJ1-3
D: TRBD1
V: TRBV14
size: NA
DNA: TGTGCCAGCAGGCCCACAGGGGCGTCTGGAAACACCATATATTTT
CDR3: CASRPTGASGNTIYF

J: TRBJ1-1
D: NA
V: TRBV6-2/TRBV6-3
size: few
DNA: TGTGCCAGCAGGGTGGGGAACAGTTACACTGAAGCTTTCTTT
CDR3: CASRVGNSYTEAFF

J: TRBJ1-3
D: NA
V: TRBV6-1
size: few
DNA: TGTGCCAGCAGAGAGGGCTCTGGAAACACCATATATTTT
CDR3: CASREGSGNTIYF

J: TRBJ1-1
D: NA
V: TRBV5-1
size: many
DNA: TGTGCCAGCAGTTTAACAGGGACAAACACTGAAGCTTTCTTT
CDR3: CASSLTGTNTEAFF

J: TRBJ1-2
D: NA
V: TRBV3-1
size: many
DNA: TGCGCCAGCAGTCCCGACAACTATGGCTACACCTTC
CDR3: CASSPDNYGYTF